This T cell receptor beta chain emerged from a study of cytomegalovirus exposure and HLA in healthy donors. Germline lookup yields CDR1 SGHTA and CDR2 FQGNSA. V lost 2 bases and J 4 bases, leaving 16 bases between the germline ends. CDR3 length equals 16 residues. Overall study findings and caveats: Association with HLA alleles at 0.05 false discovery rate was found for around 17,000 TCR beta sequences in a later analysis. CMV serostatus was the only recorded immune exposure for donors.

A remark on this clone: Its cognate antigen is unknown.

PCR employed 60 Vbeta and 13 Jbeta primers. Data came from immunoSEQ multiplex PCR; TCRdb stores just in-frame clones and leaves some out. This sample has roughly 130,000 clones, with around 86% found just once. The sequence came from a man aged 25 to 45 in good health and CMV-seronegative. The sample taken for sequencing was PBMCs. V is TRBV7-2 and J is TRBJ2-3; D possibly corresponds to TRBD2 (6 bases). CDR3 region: CASSLNRGAGSDTQYF. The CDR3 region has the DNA TGTGCCAGCAGCTTAAATCGTGGGGCGGGGTCAGATACGCAGTATTTT.